These T cell receptor beta chains were read from a single sample in a study of human T cells and chemical hapten exposure. TCRdb processed the RACE reads anew with MiXCR; each CDR3 protein has one entry. The table records a few hundred thousand distinct CDR3 sequences, about 6% of them present only once. The specimen was whole blood, collected in connection with sensitization to the hapten diphenylcyclopropenone (DPC). These receptors were collected from a young woman with alopecia areata. Some clones in this sample may be carry-over from other donors' samples. Each CDR3 is given with its conserved first and last residue. D genes are given only for firm matches. Not all rows give a size; the values are once, few, many and, for expanded clones, a class.

v_gene	abundance	d_gene	j_gene	CDR3nt	CDR3aa
TRBV5-5	.	.	TRBJ2-7	TGTGCCAGCAGAGCGACCTCCTACGAGCAGTACTTC	CASRATSYEQYF
TRBV3-1	few	.	TRBJ1-5	TGTGCCAGCAGCCAAGATGGGGGCAGGGGCAATCAGCCCCAGCATTTT	CASSQDGGRGNQPQHF
TRBV5-4	few	.	TRBJ2-3	TGTGCCAGCAGTTATACGGACAGCACAGATACGCAGTATTTT	CASSYTDSTDTQYF
TRBV25-1	few	.	TRBJ1-3	TGTGCCAGCACCAAGTCTTGGGATACTGGAAACACCATATATTTT	CASTKSWDTGNTIYF
TRBV6-5	few	.	TRBJ2-1	TGTGCCAGCAGTTACCCAGGGGGGTCCGGTTACAATGAGCAGTTCTTC	CASSYPGGSGYNEQFF
TRBV5-4	.	.	TRBJ2-3	TGTGCCAGCAGCCGGATAAGCCGAAGCACAGATACGCAGTATTTT	CASSRISRSTDTQYF
TRBV6-5	.	.	TRBJ1-2	TGTGCCAGCAGTCCAGGGGCGGATTACTATGGCTACACCTTC	CASSPGADYYGYTF
TRBV20-1	many	.	TRBJ1-2	TGCAGTGGACGGAAGGCAAACTATGGCTACACCTTC	CSGRKANYGYTF
TRBV10-3	many	TRBD1	TRBJ1-1	TGTGCCATCAGCCCAGGACAGGGGAGGACTGAAGCTTTCTTT	CAISPGQGRTEAFF
TRBV12-3/TRBV12-4	.	TRBD1	TRBJ2-1	TGTGCCAGCAGTTTCCTCCGGGACAGCTCCTACAATGAGCAGTTCTTC	CASSFLRDSSYNEQFF
TRBV20-1	many	.	TRBJ1-4	TGCAGTGCCCATCCCCCCCCGGGACTGTTTTTT	CSAHPPPGLFF
TRBV27	few	.	TRBJ1-1	TGTGCCAGCAGTTTATCGCGGAGCCAACCCGGCACTGAAGCTTTCTTT	CASSLSRSQPGTEAFF
TRBV14	.	.	TRBJ2-2	TGTGCCAGCAGCCAAGCATTACGGTCCGGGGAGCTGTTTTTT	CASSQALRSGELFF
TRBV6-5	many	.	TRBJ1-1	TGTGCCAGCAGTTACTTTCAGGACAGAGACATGAACACTGAAGCTTTCTTT	CASSYFQDRDMNTEAFF
TRBV12-3/TRBV12-4	many	.	TRBJ1-2	TGTGCCAGCAGTTTGACAGGTCAACAACGCTACACCTTC	CASSLTGQQRYTF
TRBV6-5	few	TRBD1	TRBJ2-3	TGTGCCAGCACCCAAGGTAGCAGGGGGTCAGATACGCAGTATTTT	CASTQGSRGSDTQYF
TRBV29-1	many	TRBD1	TRBJ1-1	TGCAGCGTTGTGTTGCAGGGGGCTGGCACTGAAGCTTTCTTT	CSVVLQGAGTEAFF
TRBV4-3	many	.	TRBJ1-5	TGCGCCAGCAGCCTGGGGACGGGGGAATCGCCCCAGCATTTT	CASSLGTGESPQHF
TRBV10-3	few	.	TRBJ1-6	TGTGCCATCAGTCGGCCGGGTAATTCACCCCTCCACTTT	CAISRPGNSPLHF
TRBV29-1	many	.	TRBJ2-3	TGCAGCGTTGCCCCCTCGTTGGGCACAGATACGCAGTATTTT	CSVAPSLGTDTQYF
TRBV10-3	few	TRBD1	TRBJ1-1	TGTGCCATCACCCCGGACAGGGACACTGAAGCTTTCTTT	CAITPDRDTEAFF
TRBV6-5	many	.	TRBJ1-6	TGTGCCAGCAGACTACTCACGGGGAGACTAATTAATCCACCCCTCCACTTT	CASRLLTGRLINPPLHF
TRBV13	few	TRBD2	TRBJ2-2	TGTGCCAGCAGCTCCAAGGGCCACGGACTAGCGGGGGTTAACACCGGGGAGCTGTTTTTT	CASSSKGHGLAGVNTGELFF
TRBV20-1	many	TRBD2	TRBJ2-5	TGCAGTGCTAGAGTTCTCACCGGAGCTAGCGGGGGGCCCACGGGAGAGACCCAGTACTTC	CSARVLTGASGGPTGETQYF
TRBV10-3	.	.	TRBJ2-3	TGTGCCATCAGTGAGTCGACTAGTACCCCGTATAAGTATTTT	CAISESTSTPYKYF
TRBV29-1	.	TRBD2	TRBJ2-3	TGCAGCGGTGATCTGAATAGCGGGGCTAGCACAGATACGCAGTATTTT	CSGDLNSGASTDTQYF
TRBV10-3	many	.	TRBJ1-2	TGTGCCATCAGTTCCAAGACAGGCCTCTATGGCTACACCTTC	CAISSKTGLYGYTF
TRBV4-1	.	TRBD2	TRBJ2-1	TGCGCCAGCAGCCAAGTGGCTAGCGGGGTCAATGAGCAGTTCTTC	CASSQVASGVNEQFF
TRBV27	.	TRBD2	TRBJ2-5	TGTGCCAGCAGTTTATCGCCTAGCGGCGACGAGACCCAGTACTTC	CASSLSPSGDETQYF
TRBV7-8	many	TRBD1	TRBJ1-5	TGTGCCAGCAGCTTAGCTGACAGGGGGCTAAGGGAGCCCCAGCATTTT	CASSLADRGLREPQHF
TRBV7-2	many	TRBD1	TRBJ1-1	TGTGCCAGCAGGGCAGGGGGCGGGACTGAAGCTTTCTTT	CASRAGGGTEAFF
TRBV5-5	few	TRBD2	TRBJ2-3	TGTGCCAGCAGCTTGGCGGGGATAGCGGGGGGCACAGATACGCAGTATTTT	CASSLAGIAGGTDTQYF
TRBV6-2/TRBV6-3	.	.	TRBJ2-7	TGTGCCAGCAGTTACACCGGGCCCCCCTACGAGCAGTACTTC	CASSYTGPPYEQYF
TRBV10-3	many	TRBD2	TRBJ2-7	TGTGCCACGGGGGGGACTATTACCTACGAGCAGTACTTC	CATGGTITYEQYF
TRBV11-2	many	.	TRBJ1-3	TGTGCCAGCAGCTTTCCCGTTGCTGGAAACACCATATATTTT	CASSFPVAGNTIYF
TRBV5-4	few	.	TRBJ2-3	TGTGCCAGCAGCTTGGATCTGGGTCACACAGATACGCAGTATTTT	CASSLDLGHTDTQYF
TRBV5-1	.	TRBD2	TRBJ2-3	TGCGCCAGCAGCCAAATTACGACTAGCGCAGATACGCAGTATTTT	CASSQITTSADTQYF
TRBV2	once	TRBD1	TRBJ1-5	TGTGCCAGCCGCCTAGACAGGGGGGTCCTGCCCCAGCATTTT	CASRLDRGVLPQHF
TRBV12-3/TRBV12-4	few	TRBD1	TRBJ1-6	TGTGCCAGCAGCCCCGGACAGGGAAAGGTGGGATATTCACCCCTCCACTTT	CASSPGQGKVGYSPLHF
TRBV6-5	many	.	TRBJ1-1	TGTGCCAGCAGTTGGTCGGGTGAAGCTTTCTTT	CASSWSGEAFF
TRBV6-5	.	.	TRBJ2-3	TGTGCCAGCAGACAACAGGGTGGAACAGATACGCAGTATTTT	CASRQQGGTDTQYF
TRBV11-1	few	TRBD1	TRBJ2-1	TGTGCCAGCAGCTCCGACAGGGGTGGGATGAGTGAGCAGTTCTTC	CASSSDRGGMSEQFF
TRBV12-5	many	TRBD1	TRBJ1-5	TGTGCTAGTGGTTTGCCCCGGGACAGGGGAACTTTAGCAATCAGCCCCGCAGATCAGCCCCAGCATTTT	CASGLPRDRGTLAISPADQPQHF
TRBV18	few	.	TRBJ2-4	TGTGCCAGCTCACCCCCGGGGAGTTTAGCCAAAAACATTCAGTACTTC	CASSPPGSLAKNIQYF
TRBV7-2	few	.	TRBJ2-3	TGTGCCAGCAGCTTAGCACAGGTAGGAGATACGCAGTATTTT	CASSLAQVGDTQYF
TRBV6-1	many	.	TRBJ2-7	TGTGCCAGCAGTCTCTTACGGAGCTCCTACGAGCAGTACTTC	CASSLLRSSYEQYF
TRBV27	few	.	TRBJ2-7	TGTGCCAGCAGTTCCGACGGATTCTACGAGCAGTACTTC	CASSSDGFYEQYF
TRBV4-3	many	.	TRBJ1-2	TGCGCCAGCAGCCAAGTGGAGGACGGCTATGGCTACACCTTC	CASSQVEDGYGYTF
TRBV28	many	.	TRBJ1-5	TGTGCCAGCAGAGACAGATTCTTACAGCCCCAGCATTTT	CASRDRFLQPQHF
TRBV20-1	.	.	TRBJ2-3	TGCAGTGCTCGGCCCGGGGGCAGCACAGATACGCAGTCTTTT	CSARPGGSTDTQSF
TRBV18	few	.	TRBJ2-1	TGTGCCAGCTCACCAGCGACAGTGGATGAGCAGTTCTTC	CASSPATVDEQFF
TRBV7-2	.	TRBD2	TRBJ2-5	TGTGCCAGCAAACTAGCGGGGGCCCATTGGACCCAGTACTTC	CASKLAGAHWTQYF